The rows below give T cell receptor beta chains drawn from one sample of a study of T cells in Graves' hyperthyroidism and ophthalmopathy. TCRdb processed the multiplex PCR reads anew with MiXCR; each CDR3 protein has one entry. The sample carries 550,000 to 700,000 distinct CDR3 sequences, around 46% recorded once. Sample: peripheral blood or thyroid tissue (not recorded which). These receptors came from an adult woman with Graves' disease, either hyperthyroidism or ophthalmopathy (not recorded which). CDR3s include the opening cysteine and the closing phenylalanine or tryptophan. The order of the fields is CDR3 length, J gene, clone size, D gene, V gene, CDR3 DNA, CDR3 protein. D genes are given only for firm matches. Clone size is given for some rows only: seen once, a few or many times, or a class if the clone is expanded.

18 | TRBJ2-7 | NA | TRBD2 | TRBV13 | TGTGCCAGCAGCTTAGCCCGGGCGGGACTAGCGGGAGCTGACGAGCAGTACTTC | CASSLARAGLAGADEQYF
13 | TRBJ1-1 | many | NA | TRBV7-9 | TGTGCCAGCAGCCCTCGGAGCTCCTATGAAGCTTTCTTT | CASSPRSSYEAFF
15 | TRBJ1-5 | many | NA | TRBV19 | TGTGCCAGTAGACAGGGACTGTATAGCAATCAGCCCCAGCATTTT | CASRQGLYSNQPQHF
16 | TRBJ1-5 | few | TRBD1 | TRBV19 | TGTGCCAGTAGAACAGGACGGACAGGGTTGAATCAGCCCCAGCATTTT | CASRTGRTGLNQPQHF
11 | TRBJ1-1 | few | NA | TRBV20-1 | TGCAGTGCTAGATTGACGGTTGAAGCTTTCTTT | CSARLTVEAFF
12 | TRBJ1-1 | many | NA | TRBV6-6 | TGTGCCAGCAGTGCCAGGGGCACTGAAGCTTTCTTT | CASSARGTEAFF
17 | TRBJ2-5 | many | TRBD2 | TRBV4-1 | TGCGCCAGCAGCCAAGAAGGGGCGGGAGTGATTAGAGAGACCCAGTACTTC | CASSQEGAGVIRETQYF
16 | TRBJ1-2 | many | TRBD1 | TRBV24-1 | TGTGCCACCAGTGACGGGACAGCAAACCACCCCTATGGCTACACCTTC | CATSDGTANHPYGYTF
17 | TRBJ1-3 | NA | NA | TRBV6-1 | TGTGCCAGCAGTCCCAGTTCACCGAGCTTCTCTGGAAACACCATATATTTT | CASSPSSPSFSGNTIYF
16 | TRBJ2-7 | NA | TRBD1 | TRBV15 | TGTGCCACCAGTTCCGCCGCAGGGGACAGAACCTACGAGCAGTACTTC | CATSSAAGDRTYEQYF
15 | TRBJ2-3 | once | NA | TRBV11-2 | TGTGCCAGCAGCGACGGACAGACTGTCACAGATACGCAGTATTTT | CASSDGQTVTDTQYF
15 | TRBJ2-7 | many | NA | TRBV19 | TGTGCCAGTAGTCCGATTCGGGGGCAATCTTCCGAGCAGTACTTC | CASSPIRGQSSEQYF
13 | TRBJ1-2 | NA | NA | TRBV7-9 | TGTGCCAGCAGCTTATCCTCCGGGTATGGCTACACCTTC | CASSLSSGYGYTF
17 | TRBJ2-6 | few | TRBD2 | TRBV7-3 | TGTGCCAGCAGCGCCGGTGCGGGAGTGGCTGGGGCCAACGTCCTGACTTTC | CASSAGAGVAGANVLTF
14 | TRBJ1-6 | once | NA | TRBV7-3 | TGTGCCAGCAGTATGCAGGACTATAATTCACCCCTCCACTTT | CASSMQDYNSPLHF
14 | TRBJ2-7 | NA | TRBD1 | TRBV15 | TGTGCCACCAGCAACCGGGACAGGGGAGGACAGCAGTACTTC | CATSNRDRGGQQYF
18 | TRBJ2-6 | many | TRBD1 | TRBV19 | TGTGCCAGTAGTGACCCCGGGACAGTTAGCTCTGGGGCCAACGTCCTGACTTTC | CASSDPGTVSSGANVLTF
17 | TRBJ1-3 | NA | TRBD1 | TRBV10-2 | TGCGCCAGCAGTGTACAGGGGGCCAGGGGCACTGAAAACACCATATATTTT | CASSVQGARGTENTIYF
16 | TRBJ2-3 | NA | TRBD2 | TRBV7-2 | TGTGCCAGCAGCTTAGGGCTAGCGGGAGACACAGATACGCAGTATTTT | CASSLGLAGDTDTQYF
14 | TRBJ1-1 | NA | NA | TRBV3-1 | TGTGCCAGCAGCCATTTTGATGGGAACACTGAAGCTTTCTTT | CASSHFDGNTEAFF
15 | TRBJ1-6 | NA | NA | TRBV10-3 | TGTGCCATCAGTGAGTGGGGATACTATAATTCACCCCTCCACTTT | CAISEWGYYNSPLHF
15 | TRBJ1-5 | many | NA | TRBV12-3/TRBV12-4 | TGTGCCAGCAGTTTTGACAGTCGGAATCATCAGCCCCAGCATTTT | CASSFDSRNHQPQHF
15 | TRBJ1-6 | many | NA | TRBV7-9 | TGTGCCAGCAGCGCAAAGGACAGTCGAAATTCACCCCTCCACTTT | CASSAKDSRNSPLHF
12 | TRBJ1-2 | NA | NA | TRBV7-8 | TGTGCCAGCAGCCCCCTGAACTCCGGCTACACCTTC | CASSPLNSGYTF
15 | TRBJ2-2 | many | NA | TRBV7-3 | TGTGCCAGCAGCTTAGCCTCTTTTGGGGACGGGGAGCTGTTTTTT | CASSLASFGDGELFF
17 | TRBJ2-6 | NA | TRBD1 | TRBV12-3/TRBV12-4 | TGTGCCAGCAGCCCTGAAGAGACAGGGACTGGGGCCAACGTCCTGACTTTC | CASSPEETGTGANVLTF
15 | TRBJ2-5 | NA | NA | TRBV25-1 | TGTGCCAGCAGCGCTAGTCGCACCCGAAAAGAGACCCAGTACTTC | CASSASRTRKETQYF
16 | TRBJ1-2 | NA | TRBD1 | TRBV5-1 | TGCGCCAGCAGCTGGGGGCCTAGACAGGGCTCCTATGGCTACACCTTC | CASSWGPRQGSYGYTF
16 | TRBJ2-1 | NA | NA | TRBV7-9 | TGTGCCAGCAGCTTAATAATCCAACACTCCTACAATGAGCAGTTCTTC | CASSLIIQHSYNEQFF
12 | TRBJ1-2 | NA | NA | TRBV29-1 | TGCAGCTTGGCCGCGGGGGGTGATGGCTACACCTTC | CSLAAGGDGYTF
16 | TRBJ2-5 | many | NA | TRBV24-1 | TGTGCCACCAGTGATTTGCAGTTTGCGGGACGGGAGACCCAGTACTTC | CATSDLQFAGRETQYF
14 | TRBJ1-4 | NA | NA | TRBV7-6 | TGTGCCAGCAGCTTAGGAGAGGGAAGAGAGAAACTGTTTTTT | CASSLGEGREKLFF
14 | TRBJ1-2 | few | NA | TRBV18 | TGTGCCAGCTCACCTTGGGACCGGAAATATGGCTACACCTTC | CASSPWDRKYGYTF
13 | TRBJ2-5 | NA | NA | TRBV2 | TGTGCCAGCAGTGTTAGAGAGGGTCTGCCCCAGAACTTC | CASSVREGLPQNF
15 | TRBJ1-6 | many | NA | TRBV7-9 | TGTGCCAGCAGCGCCAGGGGTTTAGGCCCTTCACCCCTCCACTTT | CASSARGLGPSPLHF
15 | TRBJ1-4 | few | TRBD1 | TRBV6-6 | TGTGCCAGCAGGGGGGGGACAGCAACTAATGAAAAACTGTTTTTT | CASRGGTATNEKLFF
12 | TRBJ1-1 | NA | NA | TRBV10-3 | TGTGCCGCCACAGGGAGGGGAGCTGAAGCTTTCTTT | CAATGRGAEAFF